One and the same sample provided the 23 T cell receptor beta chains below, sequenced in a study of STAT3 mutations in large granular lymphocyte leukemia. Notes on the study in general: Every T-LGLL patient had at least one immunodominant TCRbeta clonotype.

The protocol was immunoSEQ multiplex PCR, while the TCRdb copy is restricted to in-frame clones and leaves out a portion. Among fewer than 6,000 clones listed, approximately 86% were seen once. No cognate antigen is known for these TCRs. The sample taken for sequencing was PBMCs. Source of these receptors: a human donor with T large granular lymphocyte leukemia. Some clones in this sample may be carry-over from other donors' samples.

This CDR3 reads CASSTGRTTEAFF. Here the CDR3 DNA reads TGCGCCAGCAGCACCGGAAGGACCACTGAAGCTTTCTTT. The rearrangement joins TRBV5-1 to TRBJ1-1; D unresolved. Germline lookup yields CDR1 SGHRS and CDR2 YFSETQ. The length of the CDR3 is 13 residues. Trimming took off 4 bases at V and 4 bases at J, with 11 bases between the two ends.

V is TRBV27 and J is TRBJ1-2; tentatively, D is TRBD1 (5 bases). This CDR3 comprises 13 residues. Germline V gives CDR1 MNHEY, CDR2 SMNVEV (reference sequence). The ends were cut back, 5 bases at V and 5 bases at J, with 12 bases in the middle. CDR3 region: CASSAGTTYGYTF. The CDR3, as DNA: TGTGCCAGCAGTGCCGGGACGACATATGGCTACACCTTC.

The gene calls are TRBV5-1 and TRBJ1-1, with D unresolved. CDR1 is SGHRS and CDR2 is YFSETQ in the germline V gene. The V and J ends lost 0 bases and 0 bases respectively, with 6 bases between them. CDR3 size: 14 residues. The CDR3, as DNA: TGCGCCAGCAGCTTGGAGCACTTGAACACTGAAGCTTTCTTT. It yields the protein CASSLEHLNTEAFF. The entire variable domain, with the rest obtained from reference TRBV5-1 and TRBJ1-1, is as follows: KAGVTQTPRYLIKTRGQQVTLSCSPISGHRSVSWYQQTPGQGLQFLFEYFSETQRNKGNFPGRFSGRQFSNSRSEMNVSTLELGDSALYLCASSLEHLNTEAFFGQGTRLTVV.

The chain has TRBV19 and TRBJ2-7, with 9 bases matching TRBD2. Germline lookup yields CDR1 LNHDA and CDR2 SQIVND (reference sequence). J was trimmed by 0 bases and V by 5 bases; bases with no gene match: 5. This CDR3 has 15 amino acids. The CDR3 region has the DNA TGTGCCAGTAGTGAGACTAGCGGACCCTCCTACGAGCAGTACTTC. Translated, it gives CASSETSGPSYEQYF.

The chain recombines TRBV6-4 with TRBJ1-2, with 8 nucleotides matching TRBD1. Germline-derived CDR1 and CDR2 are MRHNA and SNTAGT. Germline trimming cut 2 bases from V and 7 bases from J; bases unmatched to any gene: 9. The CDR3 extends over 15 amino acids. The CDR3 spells CASSDTQQGVGGYTF. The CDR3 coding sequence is TGTGCCAGCAGTGACACCCAACAGGGGGTTGGTGGCTACACCTTC.

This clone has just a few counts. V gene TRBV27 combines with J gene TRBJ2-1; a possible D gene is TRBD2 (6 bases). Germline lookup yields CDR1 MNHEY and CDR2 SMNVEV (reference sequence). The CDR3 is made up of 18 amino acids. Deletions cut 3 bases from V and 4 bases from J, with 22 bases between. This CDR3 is CASSLRGLGSFLYNEQFF. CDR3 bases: TGTGCCAGCAGTTTGCGAGGGCTCGGGAGCTTCCTGTACAATGAGCAGTTCTTC.

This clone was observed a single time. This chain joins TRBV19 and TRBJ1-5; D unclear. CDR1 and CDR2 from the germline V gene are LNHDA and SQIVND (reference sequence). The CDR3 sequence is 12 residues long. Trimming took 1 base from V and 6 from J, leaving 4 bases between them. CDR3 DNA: TGTGCCAGTAGTATAGCGAGTCAGCCCCAGCATTTT. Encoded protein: CASSIASQPQHF.

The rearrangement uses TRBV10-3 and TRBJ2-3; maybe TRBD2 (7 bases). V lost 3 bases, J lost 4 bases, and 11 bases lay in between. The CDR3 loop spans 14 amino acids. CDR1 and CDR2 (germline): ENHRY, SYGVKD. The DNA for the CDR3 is TGTGCCATCAGTGAATGGGGGGGCGCAGATACGCAGTATTTT. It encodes CAISEWGGADTQYF.

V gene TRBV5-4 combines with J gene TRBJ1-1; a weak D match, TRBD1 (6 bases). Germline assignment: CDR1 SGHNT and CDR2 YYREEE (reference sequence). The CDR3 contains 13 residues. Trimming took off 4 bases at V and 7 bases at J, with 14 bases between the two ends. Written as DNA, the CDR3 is TGTGCCAGCAGCCCAGGGGAGTCACTTGAAGCTTTCTTT. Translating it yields CASSPGESLEAFF. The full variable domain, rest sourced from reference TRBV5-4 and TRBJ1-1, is ETGVTQSPTHLIKTRGQQVTLRCSSQSGHNTVSWYQQALGQGPQFIFQYYREEENGRGNFPPRFSGLQFPNYSSELNVNALELDDSALYLCASSPGESLEAFFGQGTRLTVV.

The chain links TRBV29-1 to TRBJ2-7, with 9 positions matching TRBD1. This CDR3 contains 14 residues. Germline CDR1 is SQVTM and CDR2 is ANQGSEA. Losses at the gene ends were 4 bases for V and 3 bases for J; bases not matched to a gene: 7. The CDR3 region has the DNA TGCAGCGTTGGGTTGGACAGGGGCCTCTACGAGCAGTACTTC. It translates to CSVGLDRGLYEQYF.

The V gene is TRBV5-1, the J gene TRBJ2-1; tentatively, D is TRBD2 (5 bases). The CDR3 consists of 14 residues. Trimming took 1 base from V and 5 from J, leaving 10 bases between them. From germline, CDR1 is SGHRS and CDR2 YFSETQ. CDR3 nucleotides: TGCGCCAGCAGCTTGTCTCTAGCCGACAATGAGCAGTTCTTC. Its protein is CASSLSLADNEQFF.

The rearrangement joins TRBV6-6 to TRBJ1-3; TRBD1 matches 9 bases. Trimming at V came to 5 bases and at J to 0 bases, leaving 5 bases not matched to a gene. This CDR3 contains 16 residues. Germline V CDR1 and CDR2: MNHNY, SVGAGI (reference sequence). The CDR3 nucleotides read TGTGCCAGCAGTCTGGGACAGGGAGTCTCTGGAAACACCATATATTTT. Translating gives CASSLGQGVSGNTIYF.

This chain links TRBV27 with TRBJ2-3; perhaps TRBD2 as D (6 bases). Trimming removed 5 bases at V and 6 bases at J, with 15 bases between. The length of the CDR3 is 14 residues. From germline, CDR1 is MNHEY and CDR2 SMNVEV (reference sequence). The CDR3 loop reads CASSVRPLADTQYF. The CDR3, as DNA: TGTGCCAGCAGTGTGAGGCCCCTAGCGGATACGCAGTATTTT.

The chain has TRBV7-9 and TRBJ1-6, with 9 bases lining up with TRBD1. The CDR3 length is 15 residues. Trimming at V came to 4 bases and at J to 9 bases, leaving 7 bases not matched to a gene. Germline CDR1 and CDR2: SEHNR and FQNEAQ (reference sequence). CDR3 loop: CASSYGDRGISPLHF. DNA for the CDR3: TGTGCCAGCAGCTACGGCGACAGGGGGATTTCACCCCTCCACTTT.

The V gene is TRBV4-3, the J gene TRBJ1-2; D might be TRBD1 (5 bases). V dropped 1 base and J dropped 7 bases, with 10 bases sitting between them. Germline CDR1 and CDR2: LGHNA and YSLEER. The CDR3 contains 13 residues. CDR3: CASSQGGGGGYTF. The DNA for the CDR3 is TGCGCCAGCAGCCAAGGGGGCGGAGGTGGCTACACCTTC.

This chain's CDR3 is CASSEASGRGWNTQYF. CDR3 in DNA: TGTGCCAGCAGTGAAGCCAGCGGGAGGGGCTGGAATACGCAGTATTTT. The chain combines TRBV6-1 with TRBJ2-3, with 10 bases matching TRBD2. J lost 7 bases, V lost 0 bases, and 7 bases had no gene match. This CDR3 has 16 amino acids. Germline CDR1 reads MNHNS; CDR2 reads SASEGT.

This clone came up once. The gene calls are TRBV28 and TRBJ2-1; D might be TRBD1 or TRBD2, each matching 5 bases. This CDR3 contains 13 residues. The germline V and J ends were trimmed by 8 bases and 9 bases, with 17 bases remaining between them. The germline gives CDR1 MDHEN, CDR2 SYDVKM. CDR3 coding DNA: TGTGCCAGCGAGCGGCGGACCCAGGGTGAGCAGTTCTTC. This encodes CASERRTQGEQFF.

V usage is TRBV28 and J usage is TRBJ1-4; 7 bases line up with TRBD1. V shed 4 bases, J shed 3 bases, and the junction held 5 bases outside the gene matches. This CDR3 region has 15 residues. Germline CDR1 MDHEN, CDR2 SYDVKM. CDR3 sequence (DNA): TGTGCCAGCAGTTATACCGGGACAGCTAATGAAAAACTGTTTTTT. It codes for CASSYTGTANEKLFF.

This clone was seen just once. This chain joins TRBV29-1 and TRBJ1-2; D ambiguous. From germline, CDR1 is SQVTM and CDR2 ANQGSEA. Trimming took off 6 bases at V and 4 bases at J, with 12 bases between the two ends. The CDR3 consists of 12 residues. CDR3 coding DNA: TGCAGCGTGGAGGCCTGGGGCTATGGCTACACCTTC. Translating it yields CSVEAWGYGYTF.

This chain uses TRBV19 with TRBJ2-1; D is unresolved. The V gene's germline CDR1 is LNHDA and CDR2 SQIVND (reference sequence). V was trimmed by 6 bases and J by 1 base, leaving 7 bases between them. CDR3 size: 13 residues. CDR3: CASSLASYNEQFF. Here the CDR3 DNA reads TGTGCCAGTAGCCTCGCATCCTACAATGAGCAGTTCTTC. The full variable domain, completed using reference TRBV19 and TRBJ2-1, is DGGITQSPKYLFRKEGQNVTLSCEQNLNHDAMYWYRQDPGQGLRLIYYSQIVNDFQKGDIAEGYSVSREKKESFPLTVTSAQKNPTAFYLCASSLASYNEQFFGPGTRLTVL.

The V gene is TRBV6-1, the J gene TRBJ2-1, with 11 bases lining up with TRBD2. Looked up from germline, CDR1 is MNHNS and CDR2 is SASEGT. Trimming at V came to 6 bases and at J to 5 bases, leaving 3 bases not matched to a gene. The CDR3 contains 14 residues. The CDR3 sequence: CASSRGLADNEQFF. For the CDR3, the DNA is TGTGCCAGCAGCCGGGGACTAGCGGACAATGAGCAGTTCTTC.

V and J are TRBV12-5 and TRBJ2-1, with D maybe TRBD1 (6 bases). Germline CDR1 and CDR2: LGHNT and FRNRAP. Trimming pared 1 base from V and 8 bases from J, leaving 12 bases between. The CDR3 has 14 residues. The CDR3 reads CASGLANRVDEQFF. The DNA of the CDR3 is TGTGCTAGTGGTTTGGCAAACAGGGTCGATGAGCAGTTCTTC.

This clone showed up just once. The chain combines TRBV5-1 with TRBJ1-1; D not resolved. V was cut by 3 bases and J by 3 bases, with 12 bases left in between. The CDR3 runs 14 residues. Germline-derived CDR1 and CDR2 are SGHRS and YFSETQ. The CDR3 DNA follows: TGCGCCAGCAGCTCGGGTGCCCAGGACACTGAAGCTTTCTTT. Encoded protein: CASSSGAQDTEAFF.